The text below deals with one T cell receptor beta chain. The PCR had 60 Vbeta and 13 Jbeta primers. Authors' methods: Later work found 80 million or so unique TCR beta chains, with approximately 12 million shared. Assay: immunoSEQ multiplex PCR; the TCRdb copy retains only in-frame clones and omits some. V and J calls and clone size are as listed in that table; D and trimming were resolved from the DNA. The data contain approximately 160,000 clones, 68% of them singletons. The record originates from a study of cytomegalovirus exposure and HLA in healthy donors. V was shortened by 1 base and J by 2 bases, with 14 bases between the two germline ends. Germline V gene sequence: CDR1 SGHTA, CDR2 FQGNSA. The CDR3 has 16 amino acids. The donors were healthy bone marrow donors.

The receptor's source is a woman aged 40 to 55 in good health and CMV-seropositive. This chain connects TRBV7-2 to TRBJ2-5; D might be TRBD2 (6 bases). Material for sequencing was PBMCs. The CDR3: CASSLVLSGAQETQYF. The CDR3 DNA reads TGTGCCAGCAGCTTAGTATTGTCGGGAGCTCAAGAGACCCAGTACTTC.